This entry lists 17 T cell receptor beta chains sequenced from one sample in a study of shared clonotypes between healthy human individuals (dated by TCRdb to 2020 to 2021). The library was obtained by the immunoSEQ multiplex PCR assay. This immuneACCESS table, as held by TCRdb, lists in-frame sequences with V and J called but not all clones. Of the missing ones, under half trace to an unresolved V gene in checked studies; the others have no known cause. Here the sample has under 2,500,000 clones; nearly 97% occur a single time. Of the sample, around 0.13% falls within the top ten clones. The sequenced sample was naive CD4+ T cells sorted from blood. The cell subset or site label corresponds to: CD45RA+ positively selected. These receptors were taken from a man between 18 and 35 years old in good health.

The chain employs TRBV7-8 and TRBJ1-1; a weak D match, TRBD1 (5 bases). This CDR3 has 17 residues. V gave up 5 bases and J gave up 1 base, with 20 bases separating them. Germline CDR1 reads SGHVS; CDR2 reads FQNEAQ. The CDR3 reads CASSGQTLTAKNTEAFF. The CDR3 bases are TGTGCCAGCAGCGGCCAGACGTTGACAGCGAAGAACACTGAAGCTTTCTTT. The full variable domain, its missing parts supplied by reference TRBV7-8 and TRBJ1-1, is GAGVSQSPRYKVAKRGQDVALRCDPISGHVSLFWYQQALGQGPEFLTYFQNEAQLDKSGLPSDRFFAERPEGSVSTLKIQRTQQEDSAVYLCASSGQTLTAKNTEAFFGQGTRLTVV.

The rearrangement links TRBV13 to TRBJ1-3; 8 bases agree with TRBD1. The length of the CDR3 is 15 residues. Germline CDR1 and CDR2: PRHDT and FYEKMQ (reference sequence). V shed 3 bases and J 4 bases; nucleotides not matched to a gene: 5. CDR3 sequence: CASSFAGGSGNTIYF. DNA for the CDR3: TGTGCCAGCAGCTTCGCAGGGGGCTCCGGAAACACCATATATTTT.

V is TRBV9 and J is TRBJ2-5; 11 bases fit TRBD2. This CDR3 region has 16 residues. Germline V CDR1 and CDR2: SGDLS, YYNGEE. The ends lost 4 bases at V and 2 bases at J; junction bases unmatched: 7. CDR3 DNA: TGTGCCAGCAGCCTCGGGACTAGCGGACCGCAAGAGACCCAGTACTTC. Its protein product is CASSLGTSGPQETQYF.

The rearrangement joins TRBV6-6 to TRBJ2-7, with D unclear. Trimming took off 6 bases at V and 2 bases at J, with 14 bases between the two ends. This CDR3 has 14 amino acids. CDR1 and CDR2 from the germline V gene are MNHNY and SVGAGI (reference sequence). This chain's CDR3 is CASSHFSLTYEQYF. The CDR3 DNA follows: TGTGCCAGCAGCCACTTCTCGCTTACCTACGAGCAGTACTTC.

Remarks on this clone: Other DNA sequences within the sample encode an identical CDR3. This sequence joins TRBV30 and TRBJ2-5, with D uncertain. CDR1 is GTSNPN and CDR2 is SVGIG in the germline V gene (reference sequence). The CDR3 consists of 12 residues. Deletions cut 0 bases from V and 5 bases from J, with 7 bases between. The CDR3 sequence: CAWSVAGETQYF. The CDR3 DNA reads TGTGCCTGGAGTGTCGCCGGGGAGACCCAGTACTTC. The full variable domain, with the rest looked up from reference TRBV30 and TRBJ2-5, is SQTIHQWPATLVQPVGSPLSLECTVEGTSNPNLYWYRQAAGRGLQLLFYSVGIGQISSEVPQNLSASRPQDRQFILSSKKLLLSDSGFYLCAWSVAGETQYFGPGTRLLVL.

This clone appeared once. This sequence joins TRBV28 and TRBJ1-5; the D is unclear. This CDR3 region has 17 residues. CDR1 is MDHEN and CDR2 is SYDVKM in the germline V gene. The V end lost 5 bases, the J end lost 3 bases, and 20 bases lay between the germline ends. The CDR3 DNA sequence: TGTGCCAGCAGTGACCCAATCCAAGCAGGCCCCAATCAGCCCCAGCATTTT. This codes for CASSDPIQAGPNQPQHF. Full variable domain (remainder filled in from reference TRBV28 and TRBJ1-5): DVKVTQSSRYLVKRTGEKVFLECVQDMDHENMFWYRQDPGLGLRLIYFSYDVKMKEKGDIPEGYSVSREKKERFSLILESASTNQTSMYLCASSDPIQAGPNQPQHFGDGTRLSIL.

The rearrangement uses TRBV28 and TRBJ1-4; TRBD1 matches 8 bases. The CDR3 totals 13 residues. Trimming took 6 bases from V and 7 from J; bases not matched to a gene: 4. Germline loops: CDR1 MDHEN, CDR2 SYDVKM. This CDR3 reads CASSGTGGEKLFF. The DNA of the CDR3 is TGTGCCAGCAGCGGGACAGGCGGTGAAAAACTGTTTTTT.

V gene TRBV7-6 combines with J gene TRBJ2-3, with 8 bases identical to TRBD1. V lost 1 base and J lost 5; bases outside the gene matches: 5. The germline CDR1 and CDR2 sequences are SGHVS and FNYEAQ. There are 15 residues in the CDR3. As DNA, the CDR3 is TGTGCCAGCAGCTTAGGCCAGGGGGCAGGAGATACGCAGTATTTT. It encodes CASSLGQGAGDTQYF. Full variable domain (outside the CDR3, taken from reference TRBV7-6 and TRBJ2-3): GAGVSQSPRYKVTKRGQDVALRCDPISGHVSLYWYRQALGQGPEFLTYFNYEAQQDKSGLPNDRFSAERPEGSISTLTIQRTEQRDSAMYRCASSLGQGAGDTQYFGPGTRLTVL.

V gene TRBV19 combines with J gene TRBJ1-2; TRBD1 might be the D (5 bases). Germline V CDR1 and CDR2: LNHDA, SQIVND (reference sequence). The CDR3 contains 14 residues. Trimming left V 4 bases short and J 3 bases short, with 12 bases between. In DNA form, the CDR3 reads TGTGCCAGTAGTAGTGGGCAGGGCTACTATGGCTACACCTTC. Protein product: CASSSGQGYYGYTF.

Comments on this clone: The identical CDR3 is also encoded by other nucleotide sequences in the sample. The chain has TRBV4-1 and TRBJ2-7, with 9 nucleotides matching TRBD1. CDR3 size: 15 residues. V lost 1 base, J lost 1 base, and 2 bases stayed unmatched. Germline V CDR1 and CDR2: MGHRA, YSYEKL. The CDR3: CASSQAGTGSYEQYF. The CDR3, as DNA: TGCGCCAGCAGCCAAGCAGGGACAGGGTCCTACGAGCAGTACTTC.

The CDR3 coding sequence is TGTGCCAGCAGCCAGAGAACCGAGCAGTACTTC. Translated: CASSQRTEQYF. The chain combines TRBV11-2 with TRBJ2-7; D gene uncertain. Trimming pared 5 bases from V and 6 bases from J, leaving 8 bases between. The CDR3 runs 11 residues. Germline V gives CDR1 SGHAT, CDR2 FQNNGV.

The chain combines TRBV7-2 with TRBJ1-5, with 8 bases that match TRBD1. The V gene end was trimmed by 5 bases and the J gene end by 9 bases; junction bases not matched to a gene: 6. Germline CDR1 is SGHTA and CDR2 is FQGNSA. CDR3 length equals 13 residues. The CDR3, as DNA: TGTGCCAGCAGCATCGGACAGGGCCGGCCCCAGCATTTT. Its translation is CASSIGQGRPQHF. Drawing the rest from reference TRBV7-2 and TRBJ1-5, the complete variable domain is GAGVSQSPSNKVTEKGKDVELRCDPISGHTALYWYRQSLGQGLEFLIYFQGNSAPDKSGLPSDRFSAERTGGSVSTLTIQRTQQEDSAVYLCASSIGQGRPQHFGDGTRLSIL.

The V gene is TRBV5-6, the J gene TRBJ2-3; D gene ambiguous. V dropped 1 base and J dropped 6 bases, with 9 bases sitting between them. The V gene's germline CDR1 is SGHDT and CDR2 YYEEEE. This CDR3 is 13 amino acids long. CDR3 in amino acids: CASSLRSRDTQYF. CDR3 DNA: TGTGCCAGCAGCTTGAGGAGTCGGGATACGCAGTATTTT.

The rearrangement uses TRBV5-1 and TRBJ1-1; a possible D gene is TRBD1 (5 bases). Germline values: CDR1 SGHRS, CDR2 YFSETQ. Deletions cut 1 base from V and 5 bases from J, with 15 bases between. CDR3 size: 15 residues. CDR3 loop: CASSLTDTRVTEAFF. The CDR3 DNA reads TGCGCCAGCAGCTTGACCGACACCAGGGTGACTGAAGCTTTCTTT. Using reference TRBV5-1 and TRBJ1-1 for the parts outside the CDR3, the full variable domain is KAGVTQTPRYLIKTRGQQVTLSCSPISGHRSVSWYQQTPGQGLQFLFEYFSETQRNKGNFPGRFSGRQFSNSRSEMNVSTLELGDSALYLCASSLTDTRVTEAFFGQGTRLTVV.

The J gene is TRBJ2-2, the V gene TRBV2; 9 bases align to TRBD1. The V gene's germline CDR1 is SNHLY and CDR2 FYNNEI. The CDR3 totals 15 residues. The trim removed 7 bases at V and 4 bases at J, leaving 7 bases unmatched. The CDR3 is CASILQGAGTGELFF. CDR3 DNA sequence: TGTGCCAGCATTCTACAGGGGGCAGGCACCGGGGAGCTGTTTTTT.

J is TRBJ2-4 and V is TRBV5-8; 7 bases are shared with TRBD1. Germline-derived CDR1 and CDR2 are SGHTS and YDEGEE. The CDR3 runs to 13 residues. The junction had 5 bases not matched to a gene; V was cut back by 5 bases and J by 6 bases. The CDR3 DNA reads as TGTGCCAGCAGTTACCGACAGGGAAACATTCAGTACTTC. Translation: CASSYRQGNIQYF.

The rearrangement links TRBV5-1 to TRBJ2-7; TRBD1 agrees at 7 bases. Germline V gene data show CDR1 as SGHRS and CDR2 as YFSETQ. V shed 4 bases and J 2 bases; nucleotides not matched to a gene: 12. This CDR3 is built from 16 residues. The CDR3 here is CASSQIDRARAYEQYF. CDR3 nucleotides: TGCGCCAGCAGCCAAATAGACAGGGCCAGGGCCTACGAGCAGTACTTC. Filled out from reference TRBV5-1 and TRBJ2-7, the complete variable domain reads KAGVTQTPRYLIKTRGQQVTLSCSPISGHRSVSWYQQTPGQGLQFLFEYFSETQRNKGNFPGRFSGRQFSNSRSEMNVSTLELGDSALYLCASSQIDRARAYEQYFGPGTRLTVT.